This TCR beta chain emerged from a study of tumor-infiltrating lymphocytes in primary liver carcinoma. Study at large: Subjects consisted of male and female patients aged 30 to 69 years. Samples produced roughly 3.65 to 8 million productive TCRbeta reads, comparable across tissue types. Findings and limits, study-wide: Pairs of tumor regions overlapped more than tumor-adjacent and tumor-blood pairs did. A significantly higher top-250-clone fraction was found in tumors than in blood (p = 0.039).

Joint extraction of RNA and DNA used about 17-31 mg of bulk tissue that was unsorted. This clonotype was detected many times. The antigen is not known. cDNA specific to TCR beta was made from around 530 ng of total RNA, with a constant-region primer employed for priming. Slightly modified ARM-PCR with three nested multiplex PCR rounds yielded TCR beta libraries. TRBV1-TRBV30 forward primers paired with a C-beta reverse primer drove the first two PCR rounds, approximately 11 cycles each. From the multiplex PCR reads, TCRdb called clonotypes with MiXCR, one entry per CDR3 protein. The profile covers about 92,000 distinct CDR3 sequences, with just over 65% appearing a single time and more than 25% taken by the ten largest. The CDR3 runs to 12 residues. V gave up 1 base and J gave up 3 bases, with 4 bases separating them.

The receptor's source is a man aged 35 to 55 with primary liver carcinoma and hepatitis B virus infection. The material sequenced was tumor-adjacent normal liver tissue. This chain connects TRBV12-3 or TRBV12-4 to TRBJ2-7; D is undetermined. The CDR3 DNA follows: TGTGCCAGCAGTTTAGGCGACTACGAGCAGTACTTC. Its translation: CASSLGDYEQYF.